This passage covers 19 T cell receptor beta chains from one sample sequenced in a study of blood T cell repertoires in COVID-19. Clones were read by immunoSEQ multiplex PCR, and TCRdb kept only the in-frame ones, dropping some. The sample records tens of thousands of clones, about four fifths being singletons. Specimen: peripheral blood. Source of these receptors: a woman aged 60-70 years with acute or convalescent COVID-19.

The CDR3 loop reads CASSFTGGMYNEQFF. The CDR3 nucleotides read TGTGCCAGCAGCTTTACAGGGGGAATGTACAATGAGCAGTTCTTC. The chain combines TRBV7-2 with TRBJ2-1; 8 positions match TRBD1. Germline lookup yields CDR1 SGHTA and CDR2 FQGNSA. Losses at the gene ends were 3 bases for V and 4 bases for J; bases not matched to a gene: 5. This CDR3 has 15 residues.

This sequence joins TRBV3-1 (or the pseudogene TRBV3-2) and TRBJ2-1, with TRBD2 identical over 12 bases. CDR1 and CDR2 (germline): LGHDT, YNNKEL (reference sequence). This CDR3 contains 17 residues. V lost 2 bases, J lost 2 bases, and 4 bases stayed unmatched. CDR3: CASSQQGTSGPYNEQFF. Written as DNA, the CDR3 is TGTGCCAGCAGCCAACAAGGGACTAGCGGGCCCTACAATGAGCAGTTCTTC.

This chain uses TRBV5-1 with TRBJ2-5; 9 bases line up with TRBD1. V dropped 3 bases and J dropped 2; count of bases not matched to a gene: 5. CDR3 length: 15 amino acids. From germline, CDR1 is SGHRS and CDR2 YFSETQ. The CDR3 protein is CASSSGTGRQETQYF. The CDR3 DNA is TGCGCCAGCAGCTCCGGGACAGGGCGACAAGAGACCCAGTACTTC.

The chain joins TRBV11-2 to TRBJ1-1; no clear D gene. The germline V and J ends were trimmed by 4 bases and 1 base, with 7 bases remaining between them. Germline V gene lookup returns CDR1 SGHAT and CDR2 FQNNGV. This CDR3 contains 13 residues. This CDR3 reads CASSSQSNTEAFF. The CDR3 nucleotides are TGTGCCAGCAGCTCCCAGTCGAACACTGAAGCTTTCTTT.

In the case of this clone: Sequence at one end of the junction differs from germline and may be a read error. The chain employs TRBV5-1 and TRBJ1-1; D is unresolved. Germline V gives CDR1 SGHRS, CDR2 YFSETQ. The CDR3 extends over 15 amino acids. CDR3 sequence reads: CASSLEGVVKTEAFF. CDR3 coding DNA: TGCGCCAGCAGCTTGGAGGGAGTCGTGAAGACTGAAGCTTTCTTT.

The DNA of the CDR3 is TGTGCCAGCAGCCAAGACCAATTACGGGGAGCCTACGAGCAGTACTTC. It codes for CASSQDQLRGAYEQYF. The V call is TRBV3-1 (or the pseudogene TRBV3-2), the J call TRBJ2-7; D might be TRBD2 (5 bases). Trimming cost V 0 bases and J 2 bases, with 14 bases left between them. This CDR3 region has 16 residues. Per the germline V gene, CDR1 is LGHDT and CDR2 is YNNKEL (reference sequence).

V gene TRBV3-1 (or the pseudogene TRBV3-2) combines with J gene TRBJ1-2; D not resolved. This CDR3 has 14 residues. Germline-derived CDR1 and CDR2 are LGHDT and YNNKEL (reference sequence). The ends were cut back, 6 bases at V and 0 bases at J, with 11 bases in the middle. Written as DNA, the CDR3 is TGTGCCAGCAGTCTGAGAGGAGCTAACTATGGCTACACCTTC. It encodes CASSLRGANYGYTF.

V and J are TRBV5-4 and TRBJ1-1, with D uncertain. The germline CDR1 and CDR2 sequences are SGHNT and YYREEE (reference sequence). Trimming removed 4 bases from V and 4 bases from J, with 11 bases in between. The CDR3 length is 13 residues. CDR3 bases: TGTGCCAGCAGCCCAGACATTACCACTGAAGCTTTCTTT. This sequence encodes CASSPDITTEAFF. The full variable domain, rest sourced from reference TRBV5-4 and TRBJ1-1, is ETGVTQSPTHLIKTRGQQVTLRCSSQSGHNTVSWYQQALGQGPQFIFQYYREEENGRGNFPPRFSGLQFPNYSSELNVNALELDDSALYLCASSPDITTEAFFGQGTRLTVV.

As concerns this clone: One end of the junction is discordant with germline, which a read error may explain. The chain links TRBV19 to TRBJ1-2; 9 bases map to TRBD1. The CDR3 runs to 19 residues. The germline V gene has CDR1 LNHDA and CDR2 SQIVND (reference sequence). As DNA, the CDR3 is TGTGCCAGTAGTATAGAAATGGGCCGACCATTCCGGGACAGGGATGATTACTTGTTC. Translation gives CASSIEMGRPFRDRDDYLF.

V usage is TRBV27 and J usage is TRBJ1-6, with D unresolved. The CDR3 loop spans 14 amino acids. Germline V CDR1 and CDR2: MNHEY, SMNVEV (reference sequence). Trimming took 6 bases from V and 5 from J, leaving 11 bases between them. CDR3 DNA: TGTGCCAGCAGGTTACGGGGAAATAATTCACCCCTCCACTTT. This translates into CASRLRGNNSPLHF.

The DNA of the CDR3 is TGTGCCAGCAGCTTAGATCTTGGCGGTTACAATGAGCAGTTCTTC. It is translated as CASSLDLGGYNEQFF. The chain joins TRBV11-2 to TRBJ2-1; no clear D gene. The V gene's germline CDR1 is SGHAT and CDR2 FQNNGV. The CDR3 sequence is 15 residues long. V was pared by 0 bases and J by 4 bases, with 10 bases between.

The V call is TRBV5-4, the J call TRBJ2-1; 7 bases map to TRBD1. This CDR3 has 15 residues. Per germline, CDR1 SGHNT and CDR2 YYREEE (reference sequence). Trimming at V came to 5 bases and at J to 1 base, leaving 6 bases not matched to a gene. As DNA, the CDR3 is TGTGCCAGCAGACGAGACAGGGAGTCCTACAATGAGCAGTTCTTC. Amino acids: CASRRDRESYNEQFF.

This clone appeared a few times. The gene calls are TRBV6-6 and TRBJ2-6; D remains unclear. The CDR3 has 16 residues. Germline V gene data show CDR1 as MNHNY and CDR2 as SVGAGI (reference sequence). Between the trimmed V and J ends, which lost 8 bases and 0 bases, there was a span of 14 bases. The CDR3, as DNA: TGTGCCAGCGTTATGCAGAGGAGCTCTGGGGCCAACGTCCTGACTTTC. This encodes CASVMQRSSGANVLTF.

The V call is TRBV12-3 or TRBV12-4, the J call TRBJ1-1, with D perhaps TRBD1 (5 bases). Deletions cut 6 bases from V and 11 bases from J, with 16 bases between. This CDR3 has 12 residues. DNA for the CDR3: TGTGCCAGCAGCGGAGTGGAGGGGTTGGCTTTCTTT. It is translated as CASSGVEGLAFF.

This clone was detected only a few times. The chain is built from TRBV4-2 and TRBJ2-5; D perhaps matches TRBD2 (5 bases). This CDR3 has 11 amino acids. Between the trimmed V and J ends, which lost 4 bases and 9 bases, there was a span of 9 bases. Germline lookup yields CDR1 LGHNA and CDR2 YNFKEQ. The CDR3 is CASSRARAQYF. CDR3 nucleotide sequence: TGTGCCAGCAGCCGAGCGAGGGCCCAGTACTTC.

The V gene is TRBV3-1 (or the pseudogene TRBV3-2), the J gene TRBJ1-6; a possible D gene is TRBD1 (6 bases). The CDR3 runs to 16 residues. Germline lookup yields CDR1 LGHDT and CDR2 YNNKEL (reference sequence). V was clipped by 3 bases and J by 7 bases, with 16 bases between them. The CDR3 loop reads CASSHPGERGNSPLHF. The CDR3, as DNA: TGTGCCAGCAGCCATCCAGGGGAAAGGGGCAATTCACCCCTCCACTTT.

This clone appeared a single time. The chain employs TRBV11-2 and TRBJ2-7; a weak D match, TRBD1 (6 bases). Trimming removed 3 bases from V and 3 bases from J, with 18 bases in between. The CDR3 sequence is 16 residues long. CDR1 and CDR2 from the germline V gene are SGHAT and FQNNGV. CDR3 DNA: TGTGCCAGCAGCTTCTTCCCTGGGGGCAGAGACTACGAGCAGTACTTC. Its protein product is CASSFFPGGRDYEQYF.

The chain is built from TRBV5-1 and TRBJ1-2; D is possibly TRBD1 (6 bases). Germline assignment: CDR1 SGHRS and CDR2 YFSETQ. Trimming removed 0 bases from V and 4 bases from J, with 19 bases in between. The CDR3 has 17 residues. CDR3 DNA: TGCGCCAGCAGCTTGGTTGCAGGGGACCCCGCTGTCTATGGCTACACCTTC. It codes for CASSLVAGDPAVYGYTF.

The gene calls are TRBV6-6 and TRBJ1-2; 7 positions match TRBD1. Trimming at V came to 5 bases and at J to 1 base, leaving 4 bases not matched to a gene. CDR3 length: 14 residues. Germline V lookup: CDR1 MNHNY, CDR2 SVGAGI (reference sequence). In nucleotides, the CDR3 is TGTGCCAGCAGTCCGGGACAGATTAACTATGGCTACACCTTC. Its protein product is CASSPGQINYGYTF.